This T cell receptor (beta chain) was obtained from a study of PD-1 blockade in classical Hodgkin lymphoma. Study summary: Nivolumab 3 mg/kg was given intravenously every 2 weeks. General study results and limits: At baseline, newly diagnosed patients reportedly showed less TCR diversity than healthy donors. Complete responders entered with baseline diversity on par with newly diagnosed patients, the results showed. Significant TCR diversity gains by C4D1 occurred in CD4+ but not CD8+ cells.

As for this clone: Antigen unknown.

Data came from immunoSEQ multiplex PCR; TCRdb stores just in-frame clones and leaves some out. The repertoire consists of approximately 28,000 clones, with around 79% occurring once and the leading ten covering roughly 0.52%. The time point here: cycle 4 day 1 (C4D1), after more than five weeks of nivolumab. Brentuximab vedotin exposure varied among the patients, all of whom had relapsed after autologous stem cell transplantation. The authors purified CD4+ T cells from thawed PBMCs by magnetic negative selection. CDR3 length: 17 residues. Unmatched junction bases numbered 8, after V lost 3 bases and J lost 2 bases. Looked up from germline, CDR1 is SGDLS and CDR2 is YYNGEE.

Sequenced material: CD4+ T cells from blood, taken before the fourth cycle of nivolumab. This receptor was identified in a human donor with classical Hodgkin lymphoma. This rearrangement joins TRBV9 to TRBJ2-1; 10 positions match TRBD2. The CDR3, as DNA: TGTGCCAGCAGCGAGACCACGAGCGGGGGGGCCTACAATGAGCAGTTCTTC. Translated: CASSETTSGGAYNEQFF.